This T cell receptor beta chain is from a study of blood T cell repertoires in COVID-19. Study in general: The samples span acute and convalescent COVID-19 from the United States, Italy and Spain. The cDNA or gDNA used as material had been derived from T cells, B-cell-depleted T cells, or PBMCs.

Under the authors' procedure: Estimates of nucleated cell counts were drawn from the amplification of reference gene primers. TCRdb's copy holds only in-frame clones and misses some; the assay was immunoSEQ multiplex PCR. From that table come the V and J calls and clone size; the DNA was used to work out D and trimming. Here the sample spans fewer than 150,000 clones, about nine tenths being singletons. What was sequenced was peripheral blood. The TCR sequence derives from a man in his 70s who had recovered from COVID-19.

CDR3 coding DNA: TGCGCCAGCAGCCGACGAGCGGGGCAAGAGACCCAGTACTTC. Protein sequence: CASSRRAGQETQYF. The chain combines TRBV5-1 with TRBJ2-5; 7 positions agree with TRBD2. The CDR3 length is 14 residues. CDR1 is SGHRS, CDR2 YFSETQ, per germline. Trimming at V came to 4 bases and at J to 2 bases, leaving 5 bases not matched to a gene.